The 7 T cell receptor beta chains below were found in one sample sequenced in a study of T cells expressing NK-cell markers. Following a re-call of the 5' RACE reads, TCRdb has one entry per CDR3 protein and lacks DNA. The sample is made up of almost 450,000 distinct CDR3 sequences, and the top ten hold 7.3% of it. Sequencing was carried out using blood T cells: a sorted CD56 or NKG2C T cell subset, CD4+ or CD8+ T cells, or bulk PBMC T cells (not recorded which). The receptors shown here come from a woman aged 18 to 75 in good health.

The chain joins TRBV7-3 to TRBJ2-3. This CDR3 spans 13 amino acids. Per germline, CDR1 SGHTA and CDR2 FQGTGA. This chain's CDR3 is CASSHGSADTQYF. Complete variable domain (other parts from reference TRBV7-3 and TRBJ2-3): GAGVSQTPSNKVTEKGKYVELRCDPISGHTALYWYRQSLGQGPEFLIYFQGTGAADDSGLPNDRFFAVRPEGSVSTLKIQRTERGDSAVYLCASSHGSADTQYFGPGTRLTVL.

J is TRBJ2-3 and V is TRBV7-2; TCRdb gives TRBD1 as the D gene, but with no DNA this cannot be confirmed. CDR3 length: 14 residues. Germline lookup yields CDR1 SGHTA and CDR2 FQGNSA. Here the CDR3 reads CASSLGQFPDTQYF.

This sequence joins TRBV5-1 and TRBJ1-1. The V gene's germline CDR1 is SGHRS and CDR2 YFSETQ. This CDR3 has 13 residues. CDR3 sequence: CASSLRINTEAFF.

V gene TRBV6-2 or TRBV6-3 combines with J gene TRBJ2-2; TCRdb proposes TRBD2, but this gene call is untestable without DNA. Germline V gene sequence: CDR1 MNHEY, CDR2 SVGEGT. The CDR3 totals 15 residues. CDR3 in amino acids: CASNPAGPNTGELFF.

The chain is built from TRBV5-5 and TRBJ2-2; TCRdb's D call, TRBD2, is unchecked because there is no DNA. This CDR3 is built from 17 residues. Germline lookup yields CDR1 SGHKS and CDR2 YYEKEE (reference sequence). This CDR3 reads CASSLGLAGGPGGELFF.

The V gene is TRBV20-1, the J gene TRBJ1-3. Germline loops: CDR1 DFQATT, CDR2 SNEGSKA (reference sequence). The CDR3 is 14 amino acids. The CDR3 sequence: CSASMDGSGNTIYF.

V usage is TRBV10-2 and J usage is TRBJ1-1; the TRBD1 assignment by TCRdb is unverifiable without DNA. This CDR3 comprises 14 residues. CDR1 is WSHSY, CDR2 SAAADI, per germline. CDR3 in amino acids: CASRDRGANTEAFF.